The rows below give T cell receptor beta chains drawn from one sample of a study of regulatory T cells in long-lasting Graves disease. In TCRdb, the multiplex PCR reads were re-called with MiXCR into one record per CDR3 protein. The repertoire holds some 420,000 distinct CDR3 sequences, 22% seen once, with over 10% in the top ten. The sample consisted of peripheral blood mononuclear cells (PBMCs), taken when the disease was refractory, from a patient treated with antithyroid drugs. The source of these receptors is a female donor with Graves disease. Both conserved end residues are trimmed from each CDR3. Fields, in order: D gene, V gene, J gene, CDR3 protein. The D gene is left open where the match is weak.

D gene: NA; V gene: TRBV5-1; J gene: TRBJ1-1; CDR3 protein: ASRFLNTEAF
D gene: NA; V gene: TRBV30; J gene: TRBJ1-1; CDR3 protein: AWSALNTEAF
D gene: TRBD1; V gene: TRBV19; J gene: TRBJ1-5; CDR3 protein: ASSINRGLGDQPQH
D gene: NA; V gene: TRBV7-2; J gene: TRBJ2-7; CDR3 protein: ASSFKTASAGEQY
D gene: NA; V gene: TRBV2; J gene: TRBJ2-3; CDR3 protein: ASSADPRPTDTQY
D gene: TRBD1; V gene: TRBV6-1; J gene: TRBJ1-5; CDR3 protein: ASGQGSSNQPQH
D gene: TRBD1; V gene: TRBV24-1; J gene: TRBJ1-1; CDR3 protein: ATSDWGDSPTEAF
D gene: TRBD2; V gene: TRBV11-2; J gene: TRBJ2-7; CDR3 protein: ASSSWIGAGSHEQY
D gene: NA; V gene: TRBV28; J gene: TRBJ1-1; CDR3 protein: ASSFVGEDQAF
D gene: NA; V gene: TRBV2; J gene: TRBJ1-2; CDR3 protein: ASSERFPGAIGYT
D gene: NA; V gene: TRBV7-2; J gene: TRBJ2-7; CDR3 protein: ASSYRDGTYEQY
D gene: TRBD1; V gene: TRBV20-1; J gene: TRBJ2-5; CDR3 protein: SATGEETQY
D gene: NA; V gene: TRBV9; J gene: TRBJ2-7; CDR3 protein: ASSVTPSSYEQY
D gene: TRBD1; V gene: TRBV19; J gene: TRBJ1-3; CDR3 protein: ASSPDRAGNTIY
D gene: TRBD1; V gene: TRBV6-2/TRBV6-3; J gene: TRBJ2-7; CDR3 protein: ASSPSGGSGLEQY
D gene: NA; V gene: TRBV6-4; J gene: TRBJ2-3; CDR3 protein: ASKGGILTDTQY
D gene: NA; V gene: TRBV7-8; J gene: TRBJ1-3; CDR3 protein: ASSPNGTPKGNTIY
D gene: NA; V gene: TRBV15; J gene: TRBJ1-1; CDR3 protein: ATSRDREVFAF
D gene: NA; V gene: TRBV6-1; J gene: TRBJ1-5; CDR3 protein: ASSGETVNQPQH
D gene: TRBD2; V gene: TRBV9; J gene: TRBJ2-5; CDR3 protein: ASSPPTSGGLEETQY
D gene: NA; V gene: TRBV6-1; J gene: TRBJ1-1; CDR3 protein: ASRWGNTEAF
D gene: TRBD1; V gene: TRBV3-1; J gene: TRBJ2-2; CDR3 protein: ASSNYRGTGELF
D gene: TRBD1; V gene: TRBV20-1; J gene: TRBJ1-6; CDR3 protein: SARAGQGGSPLH
D gene: NA; V gene: TRBV2; J gene: TRBJ1-3; CDR3 protein: ASSDGEDTIY